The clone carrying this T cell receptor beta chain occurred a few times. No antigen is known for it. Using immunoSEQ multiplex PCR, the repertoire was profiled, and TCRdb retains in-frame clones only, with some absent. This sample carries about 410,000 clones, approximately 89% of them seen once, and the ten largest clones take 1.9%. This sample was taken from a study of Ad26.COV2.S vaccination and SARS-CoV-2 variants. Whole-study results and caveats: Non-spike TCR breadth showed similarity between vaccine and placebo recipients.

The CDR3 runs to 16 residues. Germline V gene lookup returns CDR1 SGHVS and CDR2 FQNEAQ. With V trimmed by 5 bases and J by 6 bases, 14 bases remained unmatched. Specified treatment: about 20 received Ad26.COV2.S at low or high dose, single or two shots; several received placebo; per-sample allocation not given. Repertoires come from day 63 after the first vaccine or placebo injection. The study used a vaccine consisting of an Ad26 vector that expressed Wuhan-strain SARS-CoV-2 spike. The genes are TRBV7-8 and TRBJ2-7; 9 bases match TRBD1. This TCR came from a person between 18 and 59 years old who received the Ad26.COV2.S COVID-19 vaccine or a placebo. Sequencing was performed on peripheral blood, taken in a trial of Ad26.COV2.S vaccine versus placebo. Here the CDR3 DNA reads TGTGCCAGCAGCCCTCGTCCGGGACAGGGTGCCGGCGAGCAGTACTTC. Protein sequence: CASSPRPGQGAGEQYF. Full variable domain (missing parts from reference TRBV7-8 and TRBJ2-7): GAGVSQSPRYKVAKRGQDVALRCDPISGHVSLFWYQQALGQGPEFLTYFQNEAQLDKSGLPSDRFFAERPEGSVSTLKIQRTQQEDSAVYLCASSPRPGQGAGEQYFGPGTRLTVT.